The source of this TCR beta chain is a study of T-cell reconstitution after alpha-beta-depleted transplantation in children. The CDR3 spans 17 residues. Germline V gene data show CDR1 as MDHEN and CDR2 as SYDVKM. The J segment lost 7 bases and the V segment lost 6 bases, leaving 14 bases of the junction unmatched. This clonotype was detected many times. It was with unique molecular identifiers that the TCRbeta library was prepared. TCRdb ran MiXCR on the PCR reads and lists one entry per CDR3 protein. This sample has roughly 150,000 distinct CDR3 sequences, with 11% found just once. The material was PBMCs, obtained before TCRalphabeta/CD19-depleted stem cell transplant. The sequence was obtained from a boy between 2 and 10 years old with acute myeloid leukemia, due to receive a stem cell transplant. The rearrangement joins TRBV28 to TRBJ2-4; 11 nucleotides agree with TRBD1. The CDR3 region has the DNA TGTGCCAGCAGACCGGGACAGGGGGTTCCTGGACGGAACATTCAGTACTTC. Protein sequence: CASRPGQGVPGRNIQYF.